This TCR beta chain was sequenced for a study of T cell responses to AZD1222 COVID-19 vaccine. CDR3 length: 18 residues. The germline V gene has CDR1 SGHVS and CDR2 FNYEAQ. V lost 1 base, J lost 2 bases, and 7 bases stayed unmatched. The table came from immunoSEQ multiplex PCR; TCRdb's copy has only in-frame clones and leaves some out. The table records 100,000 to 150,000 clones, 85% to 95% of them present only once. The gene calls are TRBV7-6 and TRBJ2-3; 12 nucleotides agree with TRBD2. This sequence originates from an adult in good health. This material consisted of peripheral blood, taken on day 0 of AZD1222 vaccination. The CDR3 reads CASSLEPRTSGITDTQYF. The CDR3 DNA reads TGTGCCAGCAGCTTAGAACCCCGGACTAGCGGGATCACAGATACGCAGTATTTT. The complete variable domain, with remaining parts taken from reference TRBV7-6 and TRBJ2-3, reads GAGVSQSPRYKVTKRGQDVALRCDPISGHVSLYWYRQALGQGPEFLTYFNYEAQQDKSGLPNDRFSAERPEGSISTLTIQRTEQRDSAMYRCASSLEPRTSGITDTQYFGPGTRLTVL.